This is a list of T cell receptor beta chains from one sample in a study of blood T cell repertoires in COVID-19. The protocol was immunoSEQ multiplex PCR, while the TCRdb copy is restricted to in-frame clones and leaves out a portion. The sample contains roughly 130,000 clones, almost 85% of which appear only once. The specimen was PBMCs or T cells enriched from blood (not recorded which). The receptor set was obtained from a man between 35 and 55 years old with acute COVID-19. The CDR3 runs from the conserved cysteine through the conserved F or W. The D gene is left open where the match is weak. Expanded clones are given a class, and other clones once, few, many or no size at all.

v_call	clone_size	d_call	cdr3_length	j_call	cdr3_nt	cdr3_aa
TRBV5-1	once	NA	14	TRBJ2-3	TGCGCCAGCAGCTTGGCCGAGGAGGCAGATACGCAGTATTTT	CASSLAEEADTQYF
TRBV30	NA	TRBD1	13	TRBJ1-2	TGTGCCTGCCGGGACAGGGGAAACTATGGCTACACCTTC	CACRDRGNYGYTF
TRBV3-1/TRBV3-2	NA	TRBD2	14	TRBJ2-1	TGTGCCAGCATGATGAGCGGGGGGGCTTATGAGCAGTTCTTC	CASMMSGGAYEQFF
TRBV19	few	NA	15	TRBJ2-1	TGTGCCAGTAGACCAGGACAGGGAGGGTACAATGAGCAGTTCTTC	CASRPGQGGYNEQFF
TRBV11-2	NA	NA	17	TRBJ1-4	TGTGCCAGCAGCTTAGATCGGTGGGGCGGCCCGGTAATAGAACTGTTTTTT	CASSLDRWGGPVIELFF
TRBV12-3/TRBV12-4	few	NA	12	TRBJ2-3	TGTGCCAGCACAAGGGGCGCAGATACGCAGTATTTT	CASTRGADTQYF
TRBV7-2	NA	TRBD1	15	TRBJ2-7	TGTGCCAGCAGCTTAGGACAGGGGGCGCAGTACGAGCAGTACTTC	CASSLGQGAQYEQYF
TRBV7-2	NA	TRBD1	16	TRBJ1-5	TGTGCCAGCAGCGCTGCCGGGACAGGGGATTCTGGGCCCCAGCATTTT	CASSAAGTGDSGPQHF
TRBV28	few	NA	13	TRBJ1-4	TGTGCCAGCAGCATGACTTACAGGGAAAAACTGTTTTTT	CASSMTYREKLFF
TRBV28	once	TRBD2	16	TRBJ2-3	TGTGCCAGCAGTACGACTAGCGGGGGGGCGACAGATACGCAGTATTTT	CASSTTSGGATDTQYF
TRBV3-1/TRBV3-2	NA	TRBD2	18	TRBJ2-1	TGTGCCAGCAGTCTGGGTAGTACCGGGACTAGCGGGAGAAATGAGCAGTTCTTC	CASSLGSTGTSGRNEQFF
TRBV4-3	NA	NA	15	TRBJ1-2	TGCGCCAGCAGCCAAGAATACGGAGCTAACTATGGCTACACCTTC	CASSQEYGANYGYTF
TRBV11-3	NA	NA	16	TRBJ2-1	TGTGCCAGCAGCTTAGATCCTGGCGGAGGGGACAATGAGCAGTTCTTC	CASSLDPGGGDNEQFF
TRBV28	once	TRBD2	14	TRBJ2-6	TGTGCCAGCAGGGGAGGGTCTGGGGCCAACGTCCTGACTTTC	CASRGGSGANVLTF
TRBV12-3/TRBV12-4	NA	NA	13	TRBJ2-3	TGTGCCAGCCCCTTTCGAGGCACAGATACGCAGTATTTT	CASPFRGTDTQYF
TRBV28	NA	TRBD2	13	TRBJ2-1	TGTGCCAGCAGCTGGGCCCTAGCGGACGAGCAGTTCTTC	CASSWALADEQFF
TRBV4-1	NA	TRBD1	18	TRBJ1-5	TGCGCCAGCAGCCAAGATCAGGGGACAGGGTATGGCAATCAGCCCCAGCATTTT	CASSQDQGTGYGNQPQHF
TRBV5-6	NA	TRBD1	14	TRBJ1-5	TGTGCCAGCAGCTTGGGACAGGGCGGGCAGCCCCAGCATTTT	CASSLGQGGQPQHF
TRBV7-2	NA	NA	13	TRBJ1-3	TGTGCCAGCAGCTCCTTGAGGGGAAACACCATATATTTT	CASSSLRGNTIYF
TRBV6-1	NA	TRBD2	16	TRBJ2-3	TGTGCCAGCAGTGAATCGGTACTAGCGGAGACAGATACGCAGTATTTT	CASSESVLAETDTQYF
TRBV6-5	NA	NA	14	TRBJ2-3	TGTGCCAGCAGTTACGGGGGGTCCACAGATACGCAGTATTTT	CASSYGGSTDTQYF
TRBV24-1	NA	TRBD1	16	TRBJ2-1	TGTGCCACCAGCCGCCCTACAGGGGGCTCCTACAATGAGCAGTTCTTC	CATSRPTGGSYNEQFF
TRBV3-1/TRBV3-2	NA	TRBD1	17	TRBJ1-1	TGTGCCAGCAGCCAAGCACAGGGGGTGTGGGAGTACACTGAAGCTTTCTTT	CASSQAQGVWEYTEAFF
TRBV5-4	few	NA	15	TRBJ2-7	TGTGCCAGCAGCTTATATCCCGGAACTAGCTACGAGCAGTACTTC	CASSLYPGTSYEQYF
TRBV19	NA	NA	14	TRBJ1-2	TGTGCCAGTAGTTTGTGGGGACTTCACTATGGCTACACCTTC	CASSLWGLHYGYTF
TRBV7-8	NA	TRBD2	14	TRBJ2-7	TGTGCCAGCAGCTTAGATTGGGGGGGCTACGAGCAGTACTTC	CASSLDWGGYEQYF
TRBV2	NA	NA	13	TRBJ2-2	TGTGCCAGCATAAGGGGTTATTCCGGGGAGCTGTTTTTT	CASIRGYSGELFF
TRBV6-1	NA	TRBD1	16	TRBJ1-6	TGTGCCAGCAGTGTAACCACAGGGGCCCTCAATTCACCCCTCCACTTT	CASSVTTGALNSPLHF
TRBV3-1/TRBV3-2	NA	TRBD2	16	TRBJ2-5	TGTGCCAGCAGCCAAACCCTAGCGGGAGGTCAAGAGACCCAGTACTTC	CASSQTLAGGQETQYF
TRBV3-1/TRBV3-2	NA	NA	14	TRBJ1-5	TGTGCCAGCAGCCAAGATCTTACAGATCAGCCCCAGCATTTT	CASSQDLTDQPQHF
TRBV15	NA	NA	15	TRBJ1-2	TGTGCCACCAGCAGAGAGAGGGGAGGAAACTATGGCTACACCTTC	CATSRERGGNYGYTF
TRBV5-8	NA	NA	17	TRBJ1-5	TGTGCCAGCAGCTTGGCCCGTCGGTTCGGTCTCGATCAGCCCCAGCATTTT	CASSLARRFGLDQPQHF
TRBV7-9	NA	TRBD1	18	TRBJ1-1	TGTGCCAGCAGCTCCGGGACAGGGGGCCCGGGGGTGGGCACTGAAGCTTTCTTT	CASSSGTGGPGVGTEAFF
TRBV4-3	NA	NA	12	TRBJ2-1	TGCGCCAGCAGCGGCGGGTTCAATGAGCAGTTCTTC	CASSGGFNEQFF
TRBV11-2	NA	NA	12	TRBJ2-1	TGTGCCAGCAGCGCGAACAGGGAAGAGCAGTTCTTC	CASSANREEQFF
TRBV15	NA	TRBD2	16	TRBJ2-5	TGTGCCACCAGCAGAGAACGGGGGGGTGCTCTGGAGACCCAGTACTTC	CATSRERGGALETQYF
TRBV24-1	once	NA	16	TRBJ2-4	TGTGCCACCAGTGATGGACGGACGGAGGGGAAAAACATTCAGTACTTC	CATSDGRTEGKNIQYF
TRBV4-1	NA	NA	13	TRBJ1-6	TGCGCCAGCAGCCAAGATTCCGGTTCACCCCTCCACTTT	CASSQDSGSPLHF
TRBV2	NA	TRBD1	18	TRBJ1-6	TGTGCCAGCAGTGGGCCCCGACAGGGGGGTTCCTATAATTCACCCCTCCACTTT	CASSGPRQGGSYNSPLHF
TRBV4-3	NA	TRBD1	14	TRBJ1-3	TGCGCCAGCAGCCTAGACCTGACAGGGAACACCATATATTTT	CASSLDLTGNTIYF
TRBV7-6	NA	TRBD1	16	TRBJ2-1	TGTGCCAGCAGCTCCGGGACGAGGGGGCTGAATAATGAGCAGTTCTTC	CASSSGTRGLNNEQFF
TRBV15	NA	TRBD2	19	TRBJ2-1	TGTGCCACCAGCAGGGTTAGACTAGCGGGGGCCTCTTACTACAATGAGCAGTTCTTC	CATSRVRLAGASYYNEQFF
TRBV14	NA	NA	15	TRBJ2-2	TGTGCCAGCAGCCAAAGACCAGGGAACACCGGGGAGCTGTTTTTT	CASSQRPGNTGELFF
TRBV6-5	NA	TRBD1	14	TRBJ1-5	TGTGCCAGCAGACCAACAGGGGGCAATCAGCCCCAGCATTTT	CASRPTGGNQPQHF
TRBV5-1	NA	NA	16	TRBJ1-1	TGCGCCAGCAGCTTGGAAGGCAGACTCATGAACACTGAAGCTTTCTTT	CASSLEGRLMNTEAFF
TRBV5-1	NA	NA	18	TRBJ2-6	TGCGCCAGCAGCTTGGCCGTCAGCGCCAGCTCTGGGGCCAACGTCCTGACTTTC	CASSLAVSASSGANVLTF
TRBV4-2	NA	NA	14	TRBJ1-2	TGTGCCAGCAGCCAGTCCGGGGGGAACTATGGCTACACCTTC	CASSQSGGNYGYTF
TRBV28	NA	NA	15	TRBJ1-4	TGTGCCAGCAGTTTTAGCACAGGATGGTTTGAAAAACTGTTTTTT	CASSFSTGWFEKLFF